These T cell receptor beta chains were read from a single sample in a study of T cell responses to AZD1222 COVID-19 vaccine. TCRdb's copy holds only in-frame clones and misses some; the assay was immunoSEQ multiplex PCR. The table lists more than 110,000 clones, around nine tenths of them singletons, with roughly 5.1% in the top ten. The sample here was peripheral blood, taken on day 0 of AZD1222 vaccination. The receptors were sampled from an adult in good health. Both conserved end residues are part of each CDR3. D genes are given only for firm matches. The size of a clone is reported for some rows only, either as once, few or many, or as a class for expanded clones.

DNA	CDR3	size	length	D	J	V
TGTGCCAGCAGTGAAGATGGGGCGTTATACTATGGCTACACCTTC	CASSEDGALYYGYTF	NA	15	NA	TRBJ1-2	TRBV6-1
TGTGCCAGCAGCTTGTTTTACGGGATAAACACCGGGGAGCTGTTTTTT	CASSLFYGINTGELFF	once	16	NA	TRBJ2-2	TRBV5-4
TGTGCCAGCAGTTTAAGGGGAGCCGTCCCCGAGCAGTACTTC	CASSLRGAVPEQYF	NA	14	NA	TRBJ2-7	TRBV27
TGTGCCAGTAGACCTGGACAGGCCGATGACACTGAAGCTTTCTTT	CASRPGQADDTEAFF	NA	15	TRBD1	TRBJ1-1	TRBV19
TGTGCCACCGTTGACAGGGATCAGCCCCAGCATTTT	CATVDRDQPQHF	NA	12	TRBD1	TRBJ1-5	TRBV19
TGTGCCAGCAGCACCTCCGGGACAGGGGAGACCCAGTACTTC	CASSTSGTGETQYF	NA	14	NA	TRBJ2-5	TRBV21-1
TGCGCCAGCAGTGAGTCGAATTCTGTCCCAGATACGCAGTATTTT	CASSESNSVPDTQYF	once	15	NA	TRBJ2-3	TRBV10-2
TGTGCCAGCAGTTTGTGGGACGCCTACGAGCAGTACTTC	CASSLWDAYEQYF	NA	13	NA	TRBJ2-7	TRBV12-3/TRBV12-4
TGTGCCAGCAGTTTACGACTCAGGGCGGGCACTGAAGCTTTCTTT	CASSLRLRAGTEAFF	NA	15	NA	TRBJ1-1	TRBV28
TGTGCCAGCAGTTCCCTGGGGGGAGTGAGGGGCTACACCTTC	CASSSLGGVRGYTF	NA	14	NA	TRBJ1-2	TRBV28
TGTGCCAGCAGCGAAGGGACACTTAACACCGGGGAGCTGTTTTTT	CASSEGTLNTGELFF	NA	15	NA	TRBJ2-2	TRBV7-2
TGTGCCAGCAGGAGGGGGACAGGGGGAACCGGGGAGCTGTTTTTT	CASRRGTGGTGELFF	once	15	TRBD1	TRBJ2-2	TRBV28
TGTGCCAGCAGTTACAGGACTAGCGGGGGGGGCGAGCAGTACTTC	CASSYRTSGGGEQYF	NA	15	TRBD2	TRBJ2-7	TRBV6-5
TGTGCCAGCAGCTCCTCAACCAGGGGAAGGAACACTGAAGCTTTCTTT	CASSSSTRGRNTEAFF	NA	16	NA	TRBJ1-1	TRBV5-4
TGTGCCACAAGACAGTCGGCTACAGATACGCAGTATTTT	CATRQSATDTQYF	NA	13	NA	TRBJ2-3	TRBV19
TGTGCCAGCAGTTTTGGGACAGTCACTGAAGCTTTCTTT	CASSFGTVTEAFF	NA	13	TRBD1	TRBJ1-1	TRBV28
TGTGCCAGCAGCAAAGCCACCGGGACAGGGGAGACCCAGTACTTC	CASSKATGTGETQYF	NA	15	TRBD1	TRBJ2-5	TRBV14
TGTGCCAGCATGTGGGACGGTAACACTGAAGCTTTCTTT	CASMWDGNTEAFF	NA	13	NA	TRBJ1-1	TRBV2
TGTGCCAGCAGCCAAGAAGGGGATAGCGGGACGTACCAAGAGACCCAGTACTTC	CASSQEGDSGTYQETQYF	NA	18	TRBD2	TRBJ2-5	TRBV3-1/TRBV3-2
TGTGCCAGCAGCCAGCAGGGGTCCCCCTACGAGCAGTACTTC	CASSQQGSPYEQYF	NA	14	NA	TRBJ2-7	TRBV7-9
TGTGCCAGCAGCGTGACACGTACTATCACTGAAGCTTTCTTT	CASSVTRTITEAFF	NA	14	NA	TRBJ1-1	TRBV6-5
TGTGCCACCAGTCACACCCCAGACGGATCTGGAAACACCATATATTTT	CATSHTPDGSGNTIYF	NA	16	NA	TRBJ1-3	TRBV24-1
TGTGCCAGCAGCTTAGGACTAGCTCGCGACGAGCAGTACTTC	CASSLGLARDEQYF	NA	14	TRBD2	TRBJ2-7	TRBV7-9
TGTGCCAGCAGCCGAGATAGGCGGGAGCTCTACAATGAGCAGTTCTTC	CASSRDRRELYNEQFF	NA	16	TRBD2	TRBJ2-1	TRBV3-1/TRBV3-2
TGTGCCAGCAGGGCGGGGACAGGGAGTCATTCACCCCTCCACTTT	CASRAGTGSHSPLHF	NA	15	TRBD1	TRBJ1-6	TRBV28
TGCAGTGCTAGTTTGGGACAGGGGTATTTGCGGTACTTC	CSASLGQGYLRYF	NA	13	TRBD1	TRBJ2-7	TRBV20-1
TGTGCCAGCAGCCAAGTCGTGCAGCGGGATGTGGATGAGCAGTTCTTC	CASSQVVQRDVDEQFF	NA	16	TRBD2	TRBJ2-1	TRBV4-2
TGTGCCAGCAGTGCTGGGACTAGCGGGGGTATCTACGAGCAGTACTTC	CASSAGTSGGIYEQYF	few	16	TRBD2	TRBJ2-7	TRBV2
TGTGCCAGCTACGAGGGGAAAATGAACACTGAAGCTTTCTTT	CASYEGKMNTEAFF	NA	14	NA	TRBJ1-1	TRBV18
TGTGCCAGCAGCTTAGCAGGGAGCCGCTACAATGAGCAGTTCTTC	CASSLAGSRYNEQFF	NA	15	NA	TRBJ2-1	TRBV7-2
TGCGCCAGCAGCCAAGATCCCAGGCAGCCCCAGCATTTT	CASSQDPRQPQHF	NA	13	NA	TRBJ1-5	TRBV4-1
TGTGCCATCCTGGATCTGGGGGGCAATGAGCAGTTCTTC	CAILDLGGNEQFF	NA	13	NA	TRBJ2-1	TRBV10-3
TGTGCCAGCACCCCCGGCCTAGCGGGAACAGGGGAGCTGTTTTTT	CASTPGLAGTGELFF	NA	15	TRBD2	TRBJ2-2	TRBV6-5
TGTGCCAGCAGCCCGGGACTAGAATACGAGCAGTACTTC	CASSPGLEYEQYF	NA	13	TRBD2	TRBJ2-7	TRBV3-1/TRBV3-2
TGTGCCAGTAGTATCTTTGGGAGACGAGGCACTGAAGCTTTCTTT	CASSIFGRRGTEAFF	NA	15	NA	TRBJ1-1	TRBV19
TGTGCCAGCAGCTGGGGGTCGGGCACTGAAGCTTTCTTT	CASSWGSGTEAFF	NA	13	NA	TRBJ1-1	TRBV5-6
TGTGCCAGCATTCCCCTGAAGACAGGAGATAGCAATCAGCCCCAGCATTTT	CASIPLKTGDSNQPQHF	NA	17	NA	TRBJ1-5	TRBV2
TGTGCCAGCAGCCAAGATTTCATAGGGACTAGCGGGAGTTGGTATGAGCAGTTCTTC	CASSQDFIGTSGSWYEQFF	once	19	TRBD2	TRBJ2-1	TRBV3-1/TRBV3-2
TGTGCCAGCAGCTTAAACAGGTGGGGATCTGAGGCTGAAGCTTTCTTT	CASSLNRWGSEAEAFF	NA	16	NA	TRBJ1-1	TRBV7-2
TGTGCCAGCAGCAAAAGACCTACAAAACAAGATACGCAGTATTTT	CASSKRPTKQDTQYF	NA	15	NA	TRBJ2-3	TRBV21-1
TGTGCCACCAGCCAAGGTGGGGGGGGGCCCCCCACCTTC	CATSQGGGGPPTF	NA	13	NA	TRBJ1-2	TRBV15
TGTGCCACCAGCAGAGACGGGACAGGGGCAAGCTACTCTGGAAACACCATATATTTT	CATSRDGTGASYSGNTIYF	NA	19	TRBD1	TRBJ1-3	TRBV15
TGTGCCAGTAGTGTGTACACAAACACCGGGGAGCTGTTTTTT	CASSVYTNTGELFF	NA	14	NA	TRBJ2-2	TRBV19
TGTGCCAGCAGTTACTCGCCCCGGACAGGGGTTGAGACCCAGTACTTC	CASSYSPRTGVETQYF	NA	16	TRBD1	TRBJ2-5	TRBV6-6
TGCGCCAGCACCCCAGGGGGGATCTCTGGAAACACCATATATTTT	CASTPGGISGNTIYF	once	15	TRBD1	TRBJ1-3	TRBV10-2
TGTGCCAGCAGTGATAGTAACACAGATACGCAGTATTTT	CASSDSNTDTQYF	NA	13	NA	TRBJ2-3	TRBV6-1
TGTGCCAGCAGCGAACCAGGGAGCTCCTACGAGCAGTACTTC	CASSEPGSSYEQYF	NA	14	NA	TRBJ2-7	TRBV7-8
TGTGCCATCGGGACGGTTGGAAACACCATATATTTT	CAIGTVGNTIYF	NA	12	NA	TRBJ1-3	TRBV7-9
TGTGCCAGCAGTGAACTAACAGTAAGCAATCAGCCCCAGCATTTT	CASSELTVSNQPQHF	NA	15	NA	TRBJ1-5	TRBV2
TGCGCCAGCAGCCGGGGGACTAGCGACTCCTACGAGCAGTACTTC	CASSRGTSDSYEQYF	once	15	TRBD2	TRBJ2-7	TRBV5-1
TGTGCCAGCAGCCGTAGGATAATTGGACCTGGTGGATTGCCCCAGCATTTT	CASSRRIIGPGGLPQHF	NA	17	NA	TRBJ1-5	TRBV2
TGTGCCAGCAGCCCGGGACCATGGGGCACTGAAGCTTTCTTT	CASSPGPWGTEAFF	once	14	NA	TRBJ1-1	TRBV28
TGTGCCAGCTCACCACAGAGCGGGAGGGCCGCGACCGGGGAGCTGTTTTTT	CASSPQSGRAATGELFF	NA	17	TRBD2	TRBJ2-2	TRBV18
TGTGCCAGTAGACCGACAGGCAGCAATCAGCCCCAGCATTTT	CASRPTGSNQPQHF	NA	14	NA	TRBJ1-5	TRBV19
TGTGCCAGTAGTAGTCCAGGCACAGATACGCAGTATTTT	CASSSPGTDTQYF	NA	13	NA	TRBJ2-3	TRBV19
TGCGCCAGCAGCTCCGAGGGACAGGGAAGCTACAATGAGCAGTTCTTC	CASSSEGQGSYNEQFF	NA	16	TRBD1	TRBJ2-1	TRBV5-1
TGTGCCAGCAGCCAAGTGTATTCAGGCGGGTTCATATATTTT	CASSQVYSGGFIYF	NA	14	NA	TRBJ1-3	TRBV3-1/TRBV3-2
TGTGCCAGCAGCCAAAGGGTAGGCATATCCTACGAGCAGTACTTC	CASSQRVGISYEQYF	NA	15	NA	TRBJ2-7	TRBV14